The 5 T cell receptor beta chains below all came from one sample that was sequenced in a study of OX40 agonist ivuxolimab in advanced cancers. Clones were read by immunoSEQ multiplex PCR, and TCRdb kept only the in-frame ones, dropping some. The repertoire holds tens of thousands of clones, with 80% to 90% as singletons. This specimen consisted of CD4+ or CD8+ T cells sorted from blood, obtained in a trial of the OX40 agonist ivuxolimab. All receptors derive from an adult with an advanced solid tumor such as melanoma, head and neck, liver or kidney cancer.

This clone appeared once. The chain couples TRBV7-2 to TRBJ1-4, with D perhaps TRBD1 (6 bases). V dropped 6 bases and J dropped 4 bases, with 18 bases sitting between them. From germline, CDR1 is SGHTA and CDR2 FQGNSA. The CDR3 loop spans 16 amino acids. CDR3 in amino acids: CASRATGKGFNEKLFF. The CDR3 bases are TGTGCCAGCAGGGCCACAGGGAAGGGATTTAATGAAAAACTGTTTTTT. The complete variable domain, with remaining parts taken from reference TRBV7-2 and TRBJ1-4, reads GAGVSQSPSNKVTEKGKDVELRCDPISGHTALYWYRQSLGQGLEFLIYFQGNSAPDKSGLPSDRFSAERTGGSVSTLTIQRTQQEDSAVYLCASRATGKGFNEKLFFGSGTQLSVL.

This chain connects TRBV7-3 to TRBJ1-1, with 8 bases fitting TRBD1. Unmatched junction bases numbered 9, after V lost 5 bases and J lost 10 bases. The CDR3 spans 13 residues. In germline, CDR1 is SGHTA, CDR2 FQGTGA. CDR3 loop: CASSPDRGRGAFF. DNA of the CDR3: TGTGCCAGCAGCCCCGACAGGGGAAGAGGAGCTTTCTTT.

This chain connects TRBV6-1 to TRBJ2-1; TRBD2 agrees at 8 bases. J was trimmed by 0 bases and V by 4 bases; bases with no gene match: 5. Germline V lookup: CDR1 MNHNS, CDR2 SASEGT. CDR3 length: 16 amino acids. The CDR3 sequence: CASSARRGDSYNEQFF. CDR3 in DNA: TGTGCCAGCAGTGCCCGGCGGGGGGACTCCTACAATGAGCAGTTCTTC.

This chain connects TRBV5-1 to TRBJ2-5, with no clear D. Germline CDR1 and CDR2: SGHRS and YFSETQ. The ends were cut back, 2 bases at V and 3 bases at J, with 11 bases in the middle. The CDR3 has 14 amino acids. In DNA, the CDR3 is TGCGCCAGCAGCTTCCAAACCTCTGAAGAGACCCAGTACTTC. It translates to CASSFQTSEETQYF.

The V gene is TRBV19, the J gene TRBJ2-3; TRBD2 agrees at 9 bases. Germline V gene data show CDR1 as LNHDA and CDR2 as SQIVND (reference sequence). With V trimmed by 6 bases and J by 5 bases, 9 bases remained unmatched. The CDR3 runs to 15 residues. The CDR3 DNA follows: TGTGCCAGTAGGAGTAGCGGGGGCAGGGAAGATACGCAGTATTTT. It yields the protein CASRSSGGREDTQYF.